This is a list of T cell receptor beta chains from one sample in a study of Graves' ophthalmopathy and Graves' hyperthyroidism. In TCRdb, the multiplex PCR reads were re-called with MiXCR into one record per CDR3 protein. The top ten hold 3.5% to 4.5% of the sample, which has 580,000 or so distinct CDR3 sequences, roughly 39% seen once. The sequenced sample was peripheral blood or thyroid tissue (not recorded which). These TCRs come from an adult man with Graves' hyperthyroidism. Both conserved end residues are part of each CDR3. D genes are given only for firm matches. Size values are once, few and many counts, or a class for expanded clones, and some rows have none.

many,TRBJ2-2,TRBD2,TRBV7-9,TGTGCCAGCACCAACCCCCGGGGGGCGAACACCGGGGAGCTGTTTTTT,CASTNPRGANTGELFF
-,TRBJ1-1,TRBD1,TRBV6-4,TGTGCCAGCAGCCAAGACCACCCTCTAGGGACAGGTGAAGCTTTCTTT,CASSQDHPLGTGEAFF
many,TRBJ1-3,-,TRBV13,TGTGCCAGCAGCTTAGTTGGTCTCCTCTCTGGAAACACCATATATTTT,CASSLVGLLSGNTIYF
few,TRBJ1-5,TRBD1,TRBV11-2,TGTGCCAGCAGTCGGGCGGGACAGCAAAATCAGCCCCAGCATTTT,CASSRAGQQNQPQHF
many,TRBJ1-5,-,TRBV7-9,TGTGCCAGCAGCTTAGAAAGTGGGGATAGTCAGCCCCAGCATTTT,CASSLESGDSQPQHF
many,TRBJ1-4,-,TRBV19,TGTGCCAGTAGTATGCCCGCAGACAGTCGGGCGGGGGAAAAACTGTTTTTT,CASSMPADSRAGEKLFF
many,TRBJ1-1,-,TRBV20-1,TGCAGTCCAAACGGACAGTTGAACACTGAAGCTTTCTTT,CSPNGQLNTEAFF
-,TRBJ1-3,TRBD1,TRBV12-3/TRBV12-4,TGTGCCAGCAGGATGAAGGGGGCGGGAGACACCATATATTTT,CASRMKGAGDTIYF
-,TRBJ1-4,-,TRBV18,TGTGCCAGCTCATACGGACAAAGCAAAAAACTGTTTTTT,CASSYGQSKKLFF
few,TRBJ2-5,TRBD1,TRBV6-6,TGTGCCAGCAGTTACGGGGACAGGGCTTCCCAAGAGACCCAGTACTTC,CASSYGDRASQETQYF
many,TRBJ2-5,-,TRBV24-1,TGTGCCACCAGTGTAACAGAAGAGACCCAGTACTTC,CATSVTEETQYF
few,TRBJ1-1,-,TRBV29-1,TGCAGCGTTGAAGATCCGGGCGGGGGTGAAGCTTTCTTT,CSVEDPGGGEAFF
many,TRBJ1-2,TRBD1,TRBV20-1,TGCAGTGCTGGGAGGACAGGCGGAGGCTATGGCTACACCTTC,CSAGRTGGGYGYTF
-,TRBJ2-2,TRBD1,TRBV6-5,TGTGCCAGCAGTTACTCCGGACAGGGGGCAAACACCGGGGAGCTGTTTTTT,CASSYSGQGANTGELFF
-,TRBJ2-5,TRBD2,TRBV7-3,TGTGCCAGCAGCTTAGCGACTAGCGGGGGGGGGGAGACCCAGTACTTC,CASSLATSGGGETQYF
many,TRBJ2-5,-,TRBV29-1,TGCAGCGTTGCTCAGGGAATGAGGGAGACCCAGTACTTC,CSVAQGMRETQYF
many,TRBJ2-7,-,TRBV2,TGTGCCAGCAGTGAAGCCAACAGGGTGGAGCAGTACTTC,CASSEANRVEQYF
-,TRBJ2-2,-,TRBV7-6,TGTGCCAGCAGCTTAGAGAACCTACTGAACACCGGGGAGCTGTTTTTT,CASSLENLLNTGELFF
few,TRBJ1-5,TRBD1,TRBV19,TGTGCCTCCAACGCCCGGGACAGGGGCAATCAGCCCCAGCATTTT,CASNARDRGNQPQHF
many,TRBJ2-7,TRBD1,TRBV7-8,TGTGCCAGCAGCTTTTCCGGGACAGGGCTCGAGCAGTACTTC,CASSFSGTGLEQYF
-,TRBJ2-6,-,TRBV29-1,TGCAGCGTTGAAGGCAGGGCGGACGGGGCCAACGTCCTGACTTTC,CSVEGRADGANVLTF
once,TRBJ1-6,-,TRBV10-3,TGTGCCATCGGAAAAGGGTCGAGCGATAATTCACCCCTCCACTTT,CAIGKGSSDNSPLHF
-,TRBJ2-5,TRBD2,TRBV6-6,TGTACCAGCAGGGCTAGCGGAGAGGAGACCCAGTACTTC,CTSRASGEETQYF
many,TRBJ1-6,-,TRBV7-2,TGTGCCAGCAGTCCCTGGGACACGTCTTCTAATTCACCCCTCCACTTT,CASSPWDTSSNSPLHF
many,TRBJ1-1,TRBD1,TRBV5-8,TGTGCCAGCAGCACAAACAGGGGTGAAGCTTTCTTT,CASSTNRGEAFF
-,TRBJ1-2,-,TRBV10-3,TGTGCCAGCAGTAAGTACGCGATCATGGATGGCTACACCTTC,CASSKYAIMDGYTF
-,TRBJ2-2,-,TRBV11-2,TGTGCCAGCAGCTTAACTATTACGGGTGCCGCGAACACCGGGGAGCTGTTTTTT,CASSLTITGAANTGELFF
-,TRBJ2-3,-,TRBV24-1,TGTGCCACCAGTGATCTTAGCGGAGCTAGCACAGATACGCAGTATTTT,CATSDLSGASTDTQYF
many,TRBJ1-3,-,TRBV12-3/TRBV12-4,TGTGCCAGCAGACCCTTGGGGGGCTGGAGAAACACCATATATTTT,CASRPLGGWRNTIYF
-,TRBJ1-3,-,TRBV2,TGTGCCACCCGGGAACAGGACTCTGGAAACACCATATATTTT,CATREQDSGNTIYF
-,TRBJ1-6,TRBD1,TRBV7-8,TGTGCCAGCAGAGACAGGGGGGACGGTTCACCCCTCCACTTT,CASRDRGDGSPLHF
many,TRBJ2-7,TRBD1,TRBV19,TGTGCCAGTAGTCAGGGACAGTACACCTACGAGCAGTACTTC,CASSQGQYTYEQYF
few,TRBJ2-7,TRBD1,TRBV6-1,TGTGCCAGCAGTGATGGGACAGGAAACTACGAGCAGTACTTC,CASSDGTGNYEQYF
-,TRBJ2-1,TRBD2,TRBV7-9,TGTGCCAGCAGCGCGACGACTAGCGGGGCGAATGAGCAGTTCTTC,CASSATTSGANEQFF
many,TRBJ1-1,TRBD1,TRBV19,TGTGCCACTAGGGACAGGGAGAACACTGAAGCTTTCTTT,CATRDRENTEAFF
few,TRBJ2-2,TRBD2,TRBV3-1,TGTGCCAGCAGCCAAGGACTAGCGGGAGGTGCCGGGGAGCTGTTTTTT,CASSQGLAGGAGELFF
-,TRBJ1-1,TRBD1,TRBV6-6,TGTGCCAGCAGTTCCGGACAGGGGGCACAGACTGAAGCTTTCTTT,CASSSGQGAQTEAFF
-,TRBJ1-1,TRBD1,TRBV9,TGTGCCAGCAGCGTAGCAGCGGGGACAGGCACTGAAGCTTTCTTT,CASSVAAGTGTEAFF
many,TRBJ2-7,-,TRBV7-9,TGTGCCAGCAGCGCGTACCGAGGAGGACCGAACTACGAGCAGTACTTC,CASSAYRGGPNYEQYF
-,TRBJ1-1,-,TRBV19,TGTGCCAGTAGTACAACAGAGGGACCGAACACTGAAGCTTTCTTT,CASSTTEGPNTEAFF